These 10 T cell receptor beta chains were sequenced from one sample in a study of blood T cell repertoires in COVID-19. Profiling relied on immunoSEQ multiplex PCR, and the TCRdb table lists in-frame clones only, not all of them. The data contain about 280,000 clones, 75% to 85% of them seen just once; the ten biggest clones take up roughly 5.3%. The sample was peripheral blood. The receptors were gathered from a man in his fifties with active or convalescent COVID-19.

The chain combines TRBV7-3 with TRBJ2-1, with D tentatively TRBD1 (6 bases). This CDR3 comprises 13 residues. Germline assignment: CDR1 SGHTA and CDR2 FQGTGA. The germline V and J ends were trimmed by 2 bases and 10 bases, with 12 bases remaining between them. The chain's CDR3 is CASSLGQGLEQFF. The DNA for the CDR3 is TGTGCCAGCAGCTTAGGCCAGGGGTTGGAGCAGTTCTTC. Together with reference TRBV7-3 and TRBJ2-1, the CDR3 gives the full variable domain: GAGVSQTPSNKVTEKGKYVELRCDPISGHTALYWYRQSLGQGPEFLIYFQGTGAADDSGLPNDRFFAVRPEGSVSTLKIQRTERGDSAVYLCASSLGQGLEQFFGPGTRLTVL.

The chain uses TRBV4-3 and TRBJ2-1; 7 positions agree with TRBD1. The V gene's germline CDR1 is LGHNA and CDR2 YSLEER. The V gene end was trimmed by 3 bases and the J gene end by 5 bases; junction bases not matched to a gene: 7. The CDR3 is made up of 15 amino acids. This chain's CDR3 is CASSQTTGVNNEQFF. CDR3 in DNA: TGCGCCAGCAGCCAGACTACAGGGGTTAACAATGAGCAGTTCTTC.

The genes are TRBV9 and TRBJ2-4; 7 positions match TRBD1. Looked up from germline, CDR1 is SGDLS and CDR2 is YYNGEE. CDR3 length: 16 residues. V shed 0 bases, J shed 8 bases, and the junction held 11 bases outside the gene matches. The DNA for the CDR3 is TGTGCCAGCAGCGTAGGCGATACAGGGGTTGGTCACATTCAGTACTTC. Translating gives CASSVGDTGVGHIQYF.

The rearrangement uses TRBV5-4 and TRBJ2-1; D is ambiguous. The V gene lost 0 bases and the J gene lost 3 bases, with 10 bases spanning the gap. The CDR3 sequence is 15 residues long. Germline V CDR1 and CDR2: SGHNT, YYREEE (reference sequence). The CDR3 nucleotides are TGTGCCAGCAGCTTGGACGCCCCACTCTACAATGAGCAGTTCTTC. Translation: CASSLDAPLYNEQFF.

The chain carries TRBV7-3 and TRBJ2-1; 9 bases fit TRBD2. V shed 3 bases, J shed 8 bases, and the junction held 5 bases outside the gene matches. The germline V gene has CDR1 SGHTA and CDR2 FQGTGA. There are 14 residues in the CDR3. The DNA for the CDR3 is TGTGCCAGCAGCTTGACTAGCGGCTTGGATGAGCAGTTCTTC. Residues: CASSLTSGLDEQFF.

The rearrangement uses TRBV5-5 and TRBJ2-7, with D maybe TRBD1 (6 bases). Trimming shortened V by 0 bases and J by 4 bases, and 11 bases separated the two germline ends. Germline V gene lookup returns CDR1 SGHKS and CDR2 YYEKEE (reference sequence). The CDR3 loop spans 14 amino acids. CDR3 nucleotides: TGTGCCAGCAGCTTGGCGACAAGGGGGTACGAGCAGTACTTC. This translates into CASSLATRGYEQYF.

The J gene is TRBJ2-2, the V gene TRBV29-1, with 7 bases aligning to TRBD1. V lost 4 bases and J lost 6; bases outside the gene matches: 2. The CDR3 totals 12 residues. From germline, CDR1 is SQVTM and CDR2 ANQGSEA. The CDR3 spells CSVGQGPGELFF. CDR3 in DNA: TGCAGCGTTGGACAGGGTCCCGGGGAGCTGTTTTTT.

This clone occurred once. The chain combines TRBV4-1 with TRBJ1-4, with unresolved D. Germline lookup yields CDR1 MGHRA and CDR2 YSYEKL. V lost 6 bases, J lost 8 bases, and 16 bases lay in between. The CDR3 sequence is 14 residues long. In nucleotides, the CDR3 is TGCGCCAGCAGTACGGGAAGTCTTAGGGAAAAACTGTTTTTT. It encodes CASSTGSLREKLFF.

The table lists this clone with a count of one. The chain employs TRBV20-1 and TRBJ1-2; possibly TRBD1 for D (5 bases). V dropped 3 bases and J dropped 3 bases, with 11 bases sitting between them. The CDR3 is made up of 13 amino acids. The germline V gene has CDR1 DFQATT and CDR2 SNEGSKA (reference sequence). For the CDR3, the DNA is TGCAGTGCTAGTTCCGTAGGGGACTATGGCTACACCTTC. As protein: CSASSVGDYGYTF.

The rearrangement uses TRBV16 and TRBJ1-6, with a possible D match to TRBD1 (6 bases). The CDR3 sequence is 14 residues long. From germline, CDR1 is KGHSY and CDR2 FQNENV. The V gene lost 4 bases and the J gene lost 10 bases, with 14 bases spanning the gap. This chain's CDR3 is CASSPNRAWSPLHF. The CDR3 DNA reads TGTGCCAGCAGCCCAAACAGGGCCTGGTCACCCCTCCACTTT.